The rows below give T cell receptor beta chains drawn from one sample of a study of patients and donors after allogeneic stem cell transplantation. One entry per CDR3 protein results from TCRdb running MiXCR on the RT-PCR reads. The sample carries 920,000 or so distinct CDR3 sequences, roughly 18% recorded once. Sequenced input: blood, either unsorted or a sorted T cell fraction (not recorded which). These receptors originate from a human donor who was either an allogeneic HSCT recipient or a stem cell or donor lymphocyte infusion donor (not recorded which). It is not recorded whose cells these are; they may come from a transplant donor. Both conserved end residues are part of each CDR3. The D gene is left open where the match is weak. Not every row has a clone size; where given, it reads once, few, many or a size class.

clone_size	v_call	j_call	d_call	cdr3_nt	cdr3_aa
few	TRBV20-1	TRBJ2-2	TRBD2	TGCAGTGCTCCCAAGCGGGGGTCGATCACCGGGGAGCTGTTTTTT	CSAPKRGSITGELFF
few	TRBV20-1	TRBJ1-4	.	TGCAGTGCTAGACCCTTCAGGGGTGGGGACGAAAAACTGTTTTTT	CSARPFRGGDEKLFF
few	TRBV6-1	TRBJ2-7	TRBD1	TGTGCCAGCAGTGTACCGGGACAGGCGATCTACGAGCAGTACTTC	CASSVPGQAIYEQYF
few	TRBV30	TRBJ2-5	.	TGTGCCGGGAGAGAGGGGCTCAAGGCGGAGACCCAGTACTTC	CAGREGLKAETQYF
many	TRBV2	TRBJ1-5	.	TGTGCCAGCAGTGACGGACAGAACGCCTATAGCAATCAGCCCCAGCATTTT	CASSDGQNAYSNQPQHF
.	TRBV5-6	TRBJ2-3	.	TGTGCCAGCAGCTGGCCGGAGCCCGGGACCACAGATACGCAGTATTTT	CASSWPEPGTTDTQYF
.	TRBV12-3/TRBV12-4	TRBJ2-2	.	TGTGCCAGCAGTTTAGTACAGGGCGACACCGGGGAGCTGTTTTTT	CASSLVQGDTGELFF
.	TRBV7-3	TRBJ2-1	TRBD1	TGTGCCAGCAGCCGCACCCACAGGGGCGGTGAGCAGTTCTTC	CASSRTHRGGEQFF
.	TRBV12-3/TRBV12-4	TRBJ2-3	.	TGTGCCAGCAGTTCCCCCGGATCTGGCACAGATACGCAGTATTTT	CASSSPGSGTDTQYF
few	TRBV5-1	TRBJ2-3	TRBD1	TGCGCCAGCAGCCCAACGACAGGGGGCTGGACAGATACGCAGTATTTT	CASSPTTGGWTDTQYF
.	TRBV20-1	TRBJ2-1	TRBD1	TGCAGTGCTAGAGATGGGCGGACAGGGACGAATGAGCAGTTCTTC	CSARDGRTGTNEQFF
few	TRBV7-8	TRBJ1-2	TRBD1	TGTGCCAGCAGCATAAAGGACAGGGCAGGCTACACCTTC	CASSIKDRAGYTF
few	TRBV20-1	TRBJ2-3	.	TGCAGTGCTACCCGACAAGCCGGCACAGATACGCAGTATTTT	CSATRQAGTDTQYF
few	TRBV7-9	TRBJ2-1	.	TGTGCCAGCATCCTAACAAGGGTGGGGCCCCGGGATGAGCAGTTCTTC	CASILTRVGPRDEQFF
.	TRBV12-3/TRBV12-4	TRBJ1-2	.	TGTGCCAGCAGTTTTATTCGGGAGGATGGCTACACCTTC	CASSFIREDGYTF
.	TRBV20-1	TRBJ2-5	TRBD2	TGCAGTGCTAGAGATCTACGGACTAGCGGCCTAACCCACCAAGAGACCCAGTACTTC	CSARDLRTSGLTHQETQYF
few	TRBV29-1	TRBJ1-1	.	TGCAGCGGTGATCTTGTGAACACTGAAGCTTTCTTT	CSGDLVNTEAFF
few	TRBV3-1	TRBJ2-7	TRBD2	TGTGCCAGCAGGGGCCTAGCGGGGGGCGCTTACGAGCAGTACTTC	CASRGLAGGAYEQYF
.	TRBV20-1	TRBJ1-4	.	TGCAGTGCTAGAGGGGACAAGGGGCACGAAAAACTGTTTTTT	CSARGDKGHEKLFF
.	TRBV6-4	TRBJ2-3	TRBD2	TGTGCCAGCACAGGACTAGCGGGGGCCCTTCCAAATACGCAGTATTTT	CASTGLAGALPNTQYF
few	TRBV5-6	TRBJ1-5	.	TGTGCCAGCAGCTTGGGGACTTCCAATCACCCCCAGCATTTT	CASSLGTSNHPQHF
many	TRBV12-3/TRBV12-4	TRBJ2-3	.	TGTGCCAGCAGTCTCTCTCGTAAAGATACGCAGTATTTT	CASSLSRKDTQYF
few	TRBV29-1	TRBJ2-5	.	TGCAGCGTTGAAGAGAAATTACAAGAGACCCAGTACTTC	CSVEEKLQETQYF
.	TRBV11-3	TRBJ2-1	.	TGTGCCAGCAGCTTAAATCTTCGTGAGCAGTTCTTC	CASSLNLREQFF